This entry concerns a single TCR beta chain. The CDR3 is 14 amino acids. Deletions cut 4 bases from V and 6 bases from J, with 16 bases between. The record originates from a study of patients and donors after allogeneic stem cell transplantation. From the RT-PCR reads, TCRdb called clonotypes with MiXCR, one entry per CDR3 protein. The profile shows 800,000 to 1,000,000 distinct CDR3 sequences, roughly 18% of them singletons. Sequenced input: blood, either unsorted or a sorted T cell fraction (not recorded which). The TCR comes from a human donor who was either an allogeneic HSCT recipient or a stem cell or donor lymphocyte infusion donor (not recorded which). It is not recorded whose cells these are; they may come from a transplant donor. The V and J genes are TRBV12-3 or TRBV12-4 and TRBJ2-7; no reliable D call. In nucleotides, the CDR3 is TGTGCCAGCAGTTCCCCGGACCGGCGAACCGAGCAGTACTTC. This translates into CASSSPDRRTEQYF.